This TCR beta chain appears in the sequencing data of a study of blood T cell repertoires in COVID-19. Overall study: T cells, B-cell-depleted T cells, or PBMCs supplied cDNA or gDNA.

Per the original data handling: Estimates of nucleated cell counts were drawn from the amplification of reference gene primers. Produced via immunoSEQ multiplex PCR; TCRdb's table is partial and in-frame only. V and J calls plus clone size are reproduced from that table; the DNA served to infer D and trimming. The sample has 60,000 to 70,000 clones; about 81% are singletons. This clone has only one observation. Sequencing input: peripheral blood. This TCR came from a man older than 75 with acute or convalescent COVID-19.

CDR3 protein: CASSLDPGQTQYF. CDR3 nucleotides: TGTGCCAGCAGCTTGGATCCGGGACAGACGCAGTATTTT. The rearrangement joins TRBV5-4 to TRBJ2-3; 7 nucleotides align to TRBD1. The germline gives CDR1 SGHNT, CDR2 YYREEE (reference sequence). The CDR3 length is 13 residues. The junction had 4 bases not matched to a gene; V was cut back by 0 bases and J by 9 bases. The whole variable domain, filled in from reference TRBV5-4 and TRBJ2-3, reads ETGVTQSPTHLIKTRGQQVTLRCSSQSGHNTVSWYQQALGQGPQFIFQYYREEENGRGNFPPRFSGLQFPNYSSELNVNALELDDSALYLCASSLDPGQTQYFGPGTRLTVL.